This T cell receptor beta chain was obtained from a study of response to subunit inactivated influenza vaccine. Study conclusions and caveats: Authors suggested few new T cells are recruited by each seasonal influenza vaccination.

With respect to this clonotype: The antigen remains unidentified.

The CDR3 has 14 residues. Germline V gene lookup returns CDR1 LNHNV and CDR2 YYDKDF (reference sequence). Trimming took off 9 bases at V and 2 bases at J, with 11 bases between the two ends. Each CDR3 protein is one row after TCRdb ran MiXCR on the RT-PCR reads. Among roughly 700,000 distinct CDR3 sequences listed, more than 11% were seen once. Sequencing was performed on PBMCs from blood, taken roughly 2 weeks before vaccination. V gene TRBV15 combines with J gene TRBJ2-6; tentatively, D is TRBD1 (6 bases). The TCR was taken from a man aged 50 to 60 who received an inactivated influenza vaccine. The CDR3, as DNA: TGTGCCACAAGGCCAGGGGCTGGGGCCAACGTCCTGACTTTC. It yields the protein CATRPGAGANVLTF.